A single T cell receptor beta chain is shown here with its context. No antigen is known for it. As every portion of the isolated RNA was reverse transcribed, the sequencing read expressed TCRB transcripts. Clones were sequenced by immunoSEQ multiplex PCR, and TCRdb holds only the in-frame ones, with some missing. The sample has 150,000 or so clones, 63% seen once; the top ten hold around 0.096%. The data are from a study of beta chain features in type 1 diabetes. Study-level results: Moderate yet significant TCRB CDR3 shortening was seen in Type 1 diabetes patients in all four CD4+ subsets.

This TCR was sampled from a man aged 25 to 40 with type 1 diabetes. The sample was naive CD4+ T cells from blood.

CDR3 region: CASNHDRGGEQYF. For the CDR3, the DNA is TGTGCCAGCAACCATGACAGGGGGGGCGAGCAGTACTTC. This sequence joins TRBV2 and TRBJ2-7, with 9 nucleotides matching TRBD1. The V and J ends lost 7 bases and 6 bases, in that order; junction bases with no gene match: 7. Germline CDR1 reads SNHLY; CDR2 reads FYNNEI. The CDR3 is made up of 13 amino acids.